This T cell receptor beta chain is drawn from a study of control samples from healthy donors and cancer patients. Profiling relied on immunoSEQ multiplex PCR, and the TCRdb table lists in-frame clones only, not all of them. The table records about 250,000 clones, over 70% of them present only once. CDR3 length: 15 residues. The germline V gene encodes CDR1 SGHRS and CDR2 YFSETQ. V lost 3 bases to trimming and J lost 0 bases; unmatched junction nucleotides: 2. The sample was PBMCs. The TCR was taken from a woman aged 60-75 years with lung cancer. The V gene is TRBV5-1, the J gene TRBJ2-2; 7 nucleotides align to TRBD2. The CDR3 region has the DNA TGCGCCAGCAGCTCCGGGACTACGAACACCGGGGAGCTGTTTTTT. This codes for CASSSGTTNTGELFF.